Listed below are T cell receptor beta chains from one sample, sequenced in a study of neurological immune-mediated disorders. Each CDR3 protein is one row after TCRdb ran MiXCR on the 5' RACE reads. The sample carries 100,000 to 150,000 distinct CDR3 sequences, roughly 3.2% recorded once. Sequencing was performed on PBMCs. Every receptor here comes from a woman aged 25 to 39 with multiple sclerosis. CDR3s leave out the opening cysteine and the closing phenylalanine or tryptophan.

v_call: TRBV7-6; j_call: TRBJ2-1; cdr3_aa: ASSFRSEYNEQF
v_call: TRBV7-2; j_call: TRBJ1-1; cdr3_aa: ASSVGQRADEAF
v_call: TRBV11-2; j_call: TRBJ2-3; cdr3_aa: ASSSEASGGRDMTQY
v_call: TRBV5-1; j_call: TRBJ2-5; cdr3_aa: ASSFGQGLLETQY
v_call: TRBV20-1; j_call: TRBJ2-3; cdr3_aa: SARLRDIDTQY
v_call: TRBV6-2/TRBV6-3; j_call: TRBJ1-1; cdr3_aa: DSSFGGTEAF
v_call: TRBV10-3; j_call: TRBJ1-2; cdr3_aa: AISESAGNGYT
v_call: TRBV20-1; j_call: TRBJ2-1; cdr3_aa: SALAAEQF
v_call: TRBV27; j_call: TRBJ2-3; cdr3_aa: ASSLRGSDTQY
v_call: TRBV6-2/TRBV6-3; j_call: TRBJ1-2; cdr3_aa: ASEAYGDRYYGYT
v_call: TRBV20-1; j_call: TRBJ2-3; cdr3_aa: SARVSGSGTDTQY
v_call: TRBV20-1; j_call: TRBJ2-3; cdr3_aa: SAEYRRSTDTQY
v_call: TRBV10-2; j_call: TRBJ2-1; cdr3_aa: ASSKWQGAYEQF
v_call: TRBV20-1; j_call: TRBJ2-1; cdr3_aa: SARQGGAYNEQF
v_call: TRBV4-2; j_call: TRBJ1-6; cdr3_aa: ASRGGEDSPLH
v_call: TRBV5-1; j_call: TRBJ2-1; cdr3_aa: ASSWRAGGPRNEQF
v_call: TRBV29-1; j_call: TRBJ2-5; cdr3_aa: SVDDAGQETQY
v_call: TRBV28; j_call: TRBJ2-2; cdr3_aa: ASSPPGGELF
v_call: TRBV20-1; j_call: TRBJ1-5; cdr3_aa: SATQLGGGDQPQH
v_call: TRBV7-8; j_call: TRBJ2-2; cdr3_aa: ASRPTTTGVRTGELF